This entry lists 21 T cell receptor beta chains sequenced from one sample in a study of cytomegalovirus exposure and HLA in healthy donors. TCRdb's table, derived via immunoSEQ multiplex PCR, lists solely in-frame clones and lacks some. Among 95,000 to 150,000 clones, 80% to 90% were seen once, and the ten largest hold approximately 2%. The sequenced sample consisted of PBMCs. The receptors derive from a woman aged 18-29 years in good health and CMV-seronegative.

This chain joins TRBV10-3 and TRBJ1-1, with D hard to call. Trimming shortened V by 6 bases and J by 3 bases, and 8 bases separated the two germline ends. The CDR3 is made up of 12 amino acids. Germline loops: CDR1 ENHRY, CDR2 SYGVKD. CDR3 DNA sequence: TGTGCCATCAGAAACCGGGACACTGAAGCTTTCTTT. It is translated as CAIRNRDTEAFF.

V gene TRBV10-1 combines with J gene TRBJ1-1; tentatively, D is TRBD1 (6 bases). Germline CDR1 and CDR2: WNHNN and SYGVQD (reference sequence). Trimming shortened V by 3 bases and J by 7 bases, and 12 bases separated the two germline ends. The CDR3 has 13 residues. This chain's CDR3 is CASSDSGGGEAFF. The CDR3, as DNA: TGCGCCAGCAGTGATTCTGGGGGCGGTGAAGCTTTCTTT.

The CDR3 coding sequence is TGTGCCAGCAGCTTACAGCGGGGGGGCAAAGAGACCCAGTACTTC. It specifies CASSLQRGGKETQYF. The chain combines TRBV7-3 with TRBJ2-5; 10 bases align to TRBD2. The CDR3 is 15 amino acids. CDR1 is SGHTA and CDR2 is FQGTGA in the germline V gene. V lost 2 bases, J lost 3 bases, and 3 bases stayed unmatched.

The chain links TRBV5-1 to TRBJ2-1; 10 bases are shared with TRBD2. V lost 4 bases, J lost 5 bases, and 15 bases stayed unmatched. CDR3 length equals 18 residues. Germline V lookup: CDR1 SGHRS, CDR2 YFSETQ. In DNA form, the CDR3 reads TGCGCCAGCAGCCATCTAGCGGGAGAGCCGAGAGGTGACAATGAGCAGTTCTTC. Its translation: CASSHLAGEPRGDNEQFF.

This chain uses TRBV7-8 with TRBJ1-2, with 7 positions matching TRBD1. Germline V lookup: CDR1 SGHVS, CDR2 FQNEAQ. The V gene end was trimmed by 3 bases and the J gene end by 8 bases; junction bases not matched to a gene: 12. The CDR3 has 15 amino acids. The CDR3 sequence is CASSFTDRVGRGYTF. The CDR3 coding sequence is TGTGCCAGCAGCTTTACAGACAGGGTCGGGAGAGGCTACACCTTC.

The chain couples TRBV5-5 to TRBJ2-1; maybe TRBD2 (5 bases). V was trimmed by 2 bases and J by 3 bases, leaving 12 bases between them. The CDR3 covers 15 residues. Germline CDR1 and CDR2: SGHKS and YYEKEE (reference sequence). The DNA for the CDR3 is TGTGCCAGCAGCTTTTTAGCGCGGAACTACAATGAGCAGTTCTTC. As protein: CASSFLARNYNEQFF.

The chain employs TRBV18 and TRBJ2-5; D ambiguous. CDR1 and CDR2 from the germline V gene are KGHSH and LQKENI. This CDR3 region has 13 residues. V lost 4 bases and J 1 base, leaving 7 bases between the germline ends. CDR3 coding DNA: TGTGCCAGCTCACTCCCAGGCCAAGAGACCCAGTACTTC. Encoded protein: CASSLPGQETQYF. Variable domain in full (rest from reference TRBV18 and TRBJ2-5): NAGVMQNPRHLVRRRGQEARLRCSPMKGHSHVYWYRQLPEEGLKFMVYLQKENIIDESGMPKERFSAEFPKEGPSILRIQQVVRGDSAAYFCASSLPGQETQYFGPGTRLLVL.

About this clone itself: Germline and junction disagree at one end, which may indicate a read error. The chain combines TRBV5-1 with TRBJ1-2; perhaps TRBD1 as D (6 bases). Germline CDR1 SGHRS, CDR2 YFSETQ. The CDR3 runs 12 residues. In DNA, the CDR3 is TGCGCCAGCACCTTGACAGGTGAGGGCTACACCTTC. Its protein product is CASTLTGEGYTF.

The chain employs TRBV11-2 and TRBJ1-6; TRBD1 agrees at 9 bases. The CDR3 is 15 amino acids. The V gene end was trimmed by 5 bases and the J gene end by 9 bases; junction bases not matched to a gene: 8. Germline V lookup: CDR1 SGHAT, CDR2 FQNNGV. The CDR3 region is CASSEGQGNGSPLHF. The CDR3 DNA reads TGTGCCAGCAGCGAAGGACAGGGGAATGGTTCACCCCTCCACTTT.

The V and J genes are TRBV6-5 and TRBJ2-1; D remains unclear. V was cut by 8 bases and J by 0 bases, with 14 bases left in between. CDR3 length: 15 amino acids. CDR1 is MNHEY and CDR2 is SVGAGI in the germline V gene. The DNA for the CDR3 is TGTGCCAGCTCTCTATCGGTCCCCTCCTACAATGAGCAGTTCTTC. Translated: CASSLSVPSYNEQFF.

The chain combines TRBV9 with TRBJ2-7; perhaps TRBD2 as D (6 bases). Trimming removed 0 bases from V and 7 bases from J, with 20 bases in between. The CDR3 extends over 16 amino acids. Germline CDR1 reads SGDLS; CDR2 reads YYNGEE. CDR3 DNA: TGTGCCAGCAGCGTAGCGGAACATTTGATCGGAGGGGAGCAGTACTTC. Encoded protein: CASSVAEHLIGGEQYF.

Remarks on this clone: At one end, the junction sequence differs from germline, possibly due to a read error. This chain uses TRBV7-3 with TRBJ2-7; D is unclear. The CDR3 totals 13 residues. The germline V gene has CDR1 SGHTA and CDR2 FQGTGA. The CDR3 spells CASSLTSSSEQYF. The CDR3 region has the DNA TGTGCCAGCAGCTTAACGTCCTCCTCCGAGCAGTACTTC.

The gene calls are TRBV29-1 and TRBJ2-5; 9 bases are a match to TRBD2. The V gene end was trimmed by 3 bases and the J gene end by 1 base; junction bases not matched to a gene: 3. CDR1 is SQVTM and CDR2 is ANQGSEA in the germline V gene. The CDR3 is made up of 14 amino acids. The DNA for the CDR3 is TGCAGCGTTGACCTGGGACTAGCCCAAGAGACCCAGTACTTC. Protein sequence: CSVDLGLAQETQYF.

This clone was observed once. J is TRBJ2-1 and V is TRBV5-5; 9 bases align to TRBD2. The germline V gene has CDR1 SGHKS and CDR2 YYEKEE (reference sequence). The trim removed 0 bases at V and 4 bases at J, leaving 11 bases unmatched. The CDR3 extends over 18 amino acids. The DNA of the CDR3 is TGTGCCAGCAGCTTGGGAGTGGCTAGCGGGACCTTTTACAATGAGCAGTTCTTC. This encodes CASSLGVASGTFYNEQFF.

This sequence joins TRBV5-4 and TRBJ2-7, with D possibly matching TRBD2 (6 bases). Trimming pared 0 bases from V and 7 bases from J, leaving 20 bases between. The CDR3 has 16 amino acids. Germline V gives CDR1 SGHNT, CDR2 YYREEE (reference sequence). CDR3 in DNA: TGTGCCAGCAGCTTGGTGGGTGGGACTCTGCCAAGGGAGCAGTACTTC. The encoded protein is CASSLVGGTLPREQYF. Based on the CDR3 plus reference TRBV5-4 and TRBJ2-7, the full variable domain is ETGVTQSPTHLIKTRGQQVTLRCSSQSGHNTVSWYQQALGQGPQFIFQYYREEENGRGNFPPRFSGLQFPNYSSELNVNALELDDSALYLCASSLVGGTLPREQYFGPGTRLTVT.

The chain joins TRBV28 to TRBJ2-7; the D gene is possibly TRBD1 (6 bases). CDR1 and CDR2 (germline): MDHEN, SYDVKM. The CDR3 has 12 residues. Trimming took 6 bases from V and 4 from J, leaving 10 bases between them. The DNA for the CDR3 is TGTGCCAGCAGCACGCAGGGGTACGAGCAGTACTTC. This sequence encodes CASSTQGYEQYF. Together with reference TRBV28 and TRBJ2-7, the CDR3 gives the full variable domain: DVKVTQSSRYLVKRTGEKVFLECVQDMDHENMFWYRQDPGLGLRLIYFSYDVKMKEKGDIPEGYSVSREKKERFSLILESASTNQTSMYLCASSTQGYEQYFGPGTRLTVT.

The chain combines TRBV27 with TRBJ1-5; 10 bases line up with TRBD1. The CDR3 is made up of 15 amino acids. Germline V gene sequence: CDR1 MNHEY, CDR2 SMNVEV (reference sequence). V lost 5 bases and J lost 2; bases outside the gene matches: 3. The CDR3 nucleotides read TGTGCCAGCAGTACTGGGACAGGGGGCAATCAGCCCCAGCATTTT. Amino acids: CASSTGTGGNQPQHF.

This sequence joins TRBV19 and TRBJ1-5; D gene ambiguous. Per the germline V gene, CDR1 is LNHDA and CDR2 is SQIVND (reference sequence). This CDR3 spans 15 amino acids. Trimming removed 3 bases from V and 5 bases from J, with 14 bases in between. CDR3 coding DNA: TGTGCCAGTAGTATCGGACTTGGCCCCTATCAGCCCCAGCATTTT. Protein: CASSIGLGPYQPQHF. Combining the CDR3 with reference TRBV19 and TRBJ1-5 gives the whole variable domain DGGITQSPKYLFRKEGQNVTLSCEQNLNHDAMYWYRQDPGQGLRLIYYSQIVNDFQKGDIAEGYSVSREKKESFPLTVTSAQKNPTAFYLCASSIGLGPYQPQHFGDGTRLSIL.

About this clone itself: A junction end diverges from the germline sequence, so it may reflect a read error. The V gene is TRBV2, the J gene TRBJ2-3; 7 nucleotides match TRBD1. Germline CDR1 SNHLY, CDR2 FYNNEI. This CDR3 spans 17 amino acids. CDR3: CASSEDRARALKDTQYF. CDR3 DNA: TGTGCCAGCAGCGAAGACAGGGCCCGAGCCCTGAAAGATACGCAGTATTTT.

This clone was recorded only once. V usage is TRBV5-1 and J usage is TRBJ1-2; the match to TRBD1 covers 9 bases. The CDR3 has 17 residues. V lost 4 bases, J lost 6 bases, and 16 bases stayed unmatched. Germline V CDR1 and CDR2: SGHRS, YFSETQ. CDR3: CASSPPTIGTGSHGYTF. The CDR3 coding sequence is TGCGCCAGCAGCCCTCCGACAATTGGGACAGGGTCCCATGGCTACACCTTC.

The J gene is TRBJ2-1, the V gene TRBV28, with TRBD1 matching over 8 bases. Germline V CDR1 and CDR2: MDHEN, SYDVKM. This CDR3 spans 14 amino acids. Germline trimming cut 6 bases from V and 7 bases from J; bases unmatched to any gene: 8. DNA for the CDR3: TGTGCCAGCAGCCAGAGACAGGGGAGGAATGAGCAGTTCTTC. Residues: CASSQRQGRNEQFF.